The 14 T cell receptor beta chains presented below share a single source sample, sequenced in a study of T-cell reconstitution after alpha-beta-depleted transplantation in children. Molecular barcoding with unique molecular identifiers was used for the TCRbeta library. TCRdb called the PCR reads again in MiXCR, with one record for every CDR3 protein. The table records tens of thousands of distinct CDR3 sequences, under 6.5% of them present only once. The source material was PBMCs, mostly from graft donor cells, sampled 60 days after TCRalphabeta/CD19-depleted stem cell transplant. The receptors originated from a female patient aged 2-15 years who had a stem cell transplant for aplastic anemia, so the T cells may come from the graft donor.

This clonotype was seen a handful of times. V and J are TRBV4-2 and TRBJ2-2; 9 bases fit TRBD2. Germline V gives CDR1 LGHNA, CDR2 YNFKEQ. With V trimmed by 6 bases and J by 1 base, 18 bases remained unmatched. The CDR3 contains 20 residues. DNA for the CDR3: TGTGCCAGCAGGGAGACCGGGACTAGCAAATCTAAAGGGAACACCGGGGAGCTGTTTTTT. Its protein is CASRETGTSKSKGNTGELFF.

This clonotype was counted at least ten times. The J gene is TRBJ2-1, the V gene TRBV29-1; TRBD2 aligns across 8 bases. In germline, CDR1 is SQVTM, CDR2 ANQGSEA. V gave up 4 bases and J gave up 7 bases; unmatched junction bases: 6. The CDR3 runs 13 residues. This chain's CDR3 is CSVGGGRRNEQFF. Here the CDR3 DNA reads TGCAGCGTTGGGGGCGGGAGGAGGAATGAGCAGTTCTTC.

In its sample, this clonotype was seen many times. The genes are TRBV29-1 and TRBJ1-2; TRBD1 agrees at 8 bases. Germline V lookup: CDR1 SQVTM, CDR2 ANQGSEA. The CDR3 is made up of 12 amino acids. V shed 6 bases and J 8 bases; nucleotides not matched to a gene: 8. The CDR3 reads CSVAQGVRGYTF. The CDR3 DNA follows: TGCAGCGTCGCACAGGGGGTAAGAGGCTACACCTTC.

The chain couples TRBV7-9 to TRBJ1-4; D uncertain. The CDR3 contains 12 residues. Trimming removed 6 bases at V and 0 bases at J, with 2 bases between. The germline CDR1 and CDR2 sequences are SEHNR and FQNEAQ (reference sequence). CDR3 sequence reads: CASRATNEKLFF. The CDR3 DNA reads as TGTGCCAGCAGAGCAACTAATGAAAAACTGTTTTTT.

This chain connects TRBV27 to TRBJ2-6; 7 positions match TRBD1. This CDR3 is 17 amino acids long. V was clipped by 0 bases and J by 0 bases; unmatched bases: 2. From germline, CDR1 is MNHEY and CDR2 SMNVEV (reference sequence). The CDR3 coding sequence is TGTGCCAGCAGTTTATCGGACAGGCCCTCTGGGGCCAACGTCCTGACTTTC. Protein sequence: CASSLSDRPSGANVLTF.

The sample holds many counts of this clonotype. This chain links TRBV4-2 with TRBJ2-3; TRBD2 is a possible D gene (5 bases). V was clipped by 1 base and J by 0 bases, with 11 bases between them. The germline CDR1 and CDR2 sequences are LGHNA and YNFKEQ. The CDR3 covers 16 residues. The CDR3 coding sequence is TGTGCCAGCAGCCAAGGGGAGAGAACTAGCACAGATACGCAGTATTTT. It yields the protein CASSQGERTSTDTQYF.

This clonotype occurred many times. V and J are TRBV6-6 and TRBJ1-4; D perhaps matches TRBD1 (5 bases). The CDR3 consists of 15 residues. The germline CDR1 and CDR2 sequences are MNHNY and SVGAGI (reference sequence). Trimming cost V 4 bases and J 7 bases, with 16 bases left between them. This chain's CDR3 is CASSLGRPPTEKLFF. The DNA for the CDR3 is TGTGCCAGCAGTTTGGGACGGCCACCTACTGAAAAACTGTTTTTT.

This clonotype was counted at least ten times. The chain couples TRBV6-5 to TRBJ1-5; D remains ambiguous. V lost 0 bases to trimming and J lost 11 bases, with 8 bases between them. CDR1 is MNHEY and CDR2 is SVGAGI in the germline V gene. This CDR3 region has 12 residues. The CDR3 bases are TGTGCCAGCAGTTACTCCGGTTCAGCCCAGCATTTT. It specifies CASSYSGSAQHF.

Points on this clonotype: A much more abundant neighbour one base away suggests this may be a read error. This chain uses TRBV5-1 with TRBJ1-1; D might be TRBD1 (5 bases). Germline V gene sequence: CDR1 SGHRS, CDR2 YFSETQ. The length of the CDR3 is 14 residues. The DNA for the CDR3 is TGCGCCAGCAGCCCGGGACGGACGAACACTGAAGCTTTGTTT. Translation: CASSPGRTNTEALF.

This clonotype appeared a few times. The chain has TRBV3-1 and TRBJ1-6; maybe TRBD1 (6 bases). The CDR3 loop spans 15 amino acids. Germline assignment: CDR1 LGHDT and CDR2 YNNKEL (reference sequence). Trimming took 2 bases from V and 14 from J, leaving 19 bases between them. The CDR3 loop is CASSQITGPKRALHF. The CDR3 region has the DNA TGTGCCAGCAGCCAAATAACAGGGCCCAAGCGAGCCCTCCACTTT.

With regard to this clonotype: The junction departs from germline at one end; a sequencing error may be responsible. V gene TRBV6-2 or TRBV6-3 combines with J gene TRBJ2-7, with D maybe TRBD1 (6 bases). The CDR3 runs to 11 residues. Germline V gene sequence: CDR1 MNHEY, CDR2 SVGEGT. CDR3 sequence reads: CASSQGRQTNF. In DNA, the CDR3 is TGTGCCAGCAGTCAGGGGAGACAGACCAACTTC.

This clonotype was detected ten times or more. The chain carries TRBV20-1 and TRBJ2-1; TRBD2 matches 9 bases. Looked up from germline, CDR1 is DFQATT and CDR2 is SNEGSKA (reference sequence). With 2 bases clipped from V and 12 bases from J, the junction kept 11 bases outside the gene matches. This CDR3 comprises 14 residues. The CDR3: CSARRGGGAYLQFF. The CDR3 nucleotides read TGCAGTGCTAGACGGGGCGGGGGGGCCTATTTGCAGTTCTTC.

The V and J genes are TRBV2 and TRBJ2-3, with D maybe TRBD2 (6 bases). The germline V gene encodes CDR1 SNHLY and CDR2 FYNNEI. The CDR3 length is 17 residues. Trimming shortened V by 0 bases and J by 0 bases, and 13 bases separated the two germline ends. DNA for the CDR3: TGTGCCAGCAGTGAAGCGCTAGGTGGGGGGAGCACAGATACGCAGTATTTT. It yields the protein CASSEALGGGSTDTQYF.

This clonotype was observed at least ten times. This sequence joins TRBV9 and TRBJ2-5; D might be TRBD2 (8 bases). Trimming removed 0 bases from V and 4 bases from J, with 19 bases in between. In germline, CDR1 is SGDLS, CDR2 YYNGEE. The CDR3 has 17 residues. CDR3 sequence: CASSVGRGPGGPETQYF. Here the CDR3 DNA reads TGTGCCAGCAGCGTAGGAAGGGGGCCGGGAGGGCCAGAGACCCAGTACTTC. Supplemented by reference TRBV9 and TRBJ2-5, the full variable domain reads DSGVTQTPKHLITATGQRVTLRCSPRSGDLSVYWYQQSLDQGLQFLIQYYNGEERAKGNILERFSAQQFPDLHSELNLSSLELGDSALYFCASSVGRGPGGPETQYFGPGTRLLVL.